This record concerns one T cell receptor beta chain sequence. Authors' methods: How many nucleated cells were present was estimated from reference gene primer amplification. Libraries were prepared by immunoSEQ multiplex PCR; TCRdb keeps only in-frame clonotypes and omits some of them. The DNA was the basis for D and trimming; V, J and clone size are from that table. This table has around 30,000 clones, about 90% appearing once. CDR1 and CDR2 (germline): MNHEY, SMNVEV (reference sequence). The CDR3 contains 14 residues. Trimming shortened V by 3 bases and J by 3 bases, and 9 bases separated the two germline ends. The sample comes from a study of blood T cell repertoires in COVID-19. In the study overall: Material from acute and convalescent COVID-19 was sourced from the United States, Italy and Spain. The analysed material was cDNA or gDNA that came from T cells, B-cell-depleted T cells, or PBMCs.

The gene calls are TRBV27 and TRBJ2-1; D is possibly TRBD2 (6 bases). Material for sequencing was peripheral blood. This receptor was taken from a man between 50 and 59 years old with active or convalescent COVID-19. CDR3 amino acids: CASSFGGYYNEQFF. The CDR3 DNA reads TGTGCCAGCAGTTTCGGAGGGTACTACAATGAGCAGTTCTTC.